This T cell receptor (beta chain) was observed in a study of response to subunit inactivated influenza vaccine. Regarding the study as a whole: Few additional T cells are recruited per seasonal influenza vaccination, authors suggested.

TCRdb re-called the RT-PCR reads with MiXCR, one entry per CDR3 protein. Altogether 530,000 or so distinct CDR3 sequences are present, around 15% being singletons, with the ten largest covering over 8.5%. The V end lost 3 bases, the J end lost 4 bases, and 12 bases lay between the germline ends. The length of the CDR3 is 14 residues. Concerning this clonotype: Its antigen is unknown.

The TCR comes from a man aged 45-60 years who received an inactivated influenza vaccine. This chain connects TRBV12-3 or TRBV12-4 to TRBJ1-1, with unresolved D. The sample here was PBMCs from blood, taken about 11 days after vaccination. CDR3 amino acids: CASSFPVRGTEAFF. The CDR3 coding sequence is TGTGCCAGCAGTTTTCCCGTCCGGGGCACTGAAGCTTTCTTT.